The 13 T cell receptor beta chains below come from one sample, sequenced in a study of beta chain features in type 1 diabetes. Of the isolated RNA, all was reverse transcribed, and so the sequenced material was expressed TCRB transcripts. Sequenced by immunoSEQ multiplex PCR; TCRdb stores in-frame clones only, minus some. The sample holds fewer than 200,000 clones; 13% are singletons and the top ten take roughly 0.6%. The sequenced sample was central memory CD4+ T cells from blood. Receptor source: a woman under 30 in good health.

This sequence joins TRBV11-2 and TRBJ1-2; TRBD1 matches at 8 bases. J lost 4 bases, V lost 0 bases, and 4 bases had no gene match. Germline V gene lookup returns CDR1 SGHAT and CDR2 FQNNGV. This CDR3 has 15 residues. This CDR3 is CASSLDPGTGYGYTF. Here the CDR3 DNA reads TGTGCCAGCAGCTTAGATCCCGGGACAGGCTATGGCTACACCTTC. Complete variable domain (other parts from reference TRBV11-2 and TRBJ1-2): EAGVAQSPRYKIIEKRQSVAFWCNPISGHATLYWYQQILGQGPKLLIQFQNNGVVDDSQLPKDRFSAERLKGVDSTLKIQPAKLEDSAVYLCASSLDPGTGYGYTFGSGTRLTVV.

This clone has a handful of counts. The chain joins TRBV7-9 to TRBJ2-1, with 10 positions matching TRBD2. Germline V gene lookup returns CDR1 SEHNR and CDR2 FQNEAQ (reference sequence). V was clipped by 3 bases and J by 5 bases; unmatched bases: 4. The CDR3 loop spans 15 amino acids. The CDR3 DNA is TGTGCCAGCAGCTTTAGGACTAGCGGAGACAATGAGCAGTTCTTC. This sequence encodes CASSFRTSGDNEQFF.

This clone was counted only a few times. V is TRBV27 and J is TRBJ1-2; the match to TRBD1 covers 8 bases. Trimming cost V 4 bases and J 4 bases; bases outside gene matches: 14. Germline V lookup: CDR1 MNHEY, CDR2 SMNVEV (reference sequence). This CDR3 has 17 amino acids. The CDR3 reads CASSSIGTGEWGYGYTF. In nucleotides, the CDR3 is TGTGCCAGCAGTTCCATTGGGACAGGTGAATGGGGCTATGGCTACACCTTC.

CDR3 bases: TGTGCCAGCAGCTTAGTTGCTGGCCTCACCTACAATGAGCAGTTCTTC. Encoded protein: CASSLVAGLTYNEQFF. The chain combines TRBV7-2 with TRBJ2-1, with D unclear. Per the germline V gene, CDR1 is SGHTA and CDR2 is FQGNSA. The CDR3 spans 16 residues. The germline V and J ends were trimmed by 1 base and 2 bases, with 12 bases remaining between them. Full variable domain (outside the CDR3, taken from reference TRBV7-2 and TRBJ2-1): GAGVSQSPSNKVTEKGKDVELRCDPISGHTALYWYRQSLGQGLEFLIYFQGNSAPDKSGLPSDRFSAERTGGSVSTLTIQRTQQEDSAVYLCASSLVAGLTYNEQFFGPGTRLTVL.

This clone has just a few counts. This chain joins TRBV19 and TRBJ1-5; 9 bases match TRBD1. Germline trimming cut 5 bases from V and 4 bases from J; bases unmatched to any gene: 9. Germline V gene sequence: CDR1 LNHDA, CDR2 SQIVND (reference sequence). There are 16 residues in the CDR3. CDR3 loop: CASSAQQGAKNQPQHF. The CDR3 nucleotides are TGTGCCAGTAGTGCCCAACAGGGGGCGAAAAATCAGCCCCAGCATTTT.

The chain uses TRBV5-4 and TRBJ1-1; TRBD1 matches 7 bases. Unmatched junction bases numbered 2, after V lost 5 bases and J lost 1 base. Germline assignment: CDR1 SGHNT and CDR2 YYREEE (reference sequence). This CDR3 has 13 residues. For the CDR3, the DNA is TGTGCCAGCAGAGGACAGGCGAACACTGAAGCTTTCTTT. This gives the protein CASRGQANTEAFF. Full variable domain (missing parts from reference TRBV5-4 and TRBJ1-1): ETGVTQSPTHLIKTRGQQVTLRCSSQSGHNTVSWYQQALGQGPQFIFQYYREEENGRGNFPPRFSGLQFPNYSSELNVNALELDDSALYLCASRGQANTEAFFGQGTRLTVV.

V usage is TRBV6-1 and J usage is TRBJ1-1, with 12 nucleotides matching TRBD1. The CDR3 length is 16 residues. The germline V gene encodes CDR1 MNHNS and CDR2 SASEGT. Trimming cost V 0 bases and J 4 bases; bases outside gene matches: 3. CDR3 sequence (DNA): TGTGCCAGCAGTGAAGCGGGACAGGGGGCGAGCACTGAAGCTTTCTTT. Translated: CASSEAGQGASTEAFF.

This clone was seen a handful of times. Within the sample, other DNA sequences also encode this same CDR3. The genes are TRBV28 and TRBJ1-2; D call uncertain. From germline, CDR1 is MDHEN and CDR2 SYDVKM. The length of the CDR3 is 13 residues. Trimming shortened V by 6 bases and J by 0 bases, and 8 bases separated the two germline ends. CDR3 protein: CASRQTANYGYTF. CDR3 DNA: TGTGCCAGCAGACAAACAGCTAACTATGGCTACACCTTC.

The J gene is TRBJ2-5, the V gene TRBV27, with TRBD2 matching over 10 bases. Germline V gene data show CDR1 as MNHEY and CDR2 as SMNVEV (reference sequence). Trimming took 2 bases from V and 4 from J; bases not matched to a gene: 7. This CDR3 is 16 amino acids long. The CDR3, as DNA: TGTGCCAGCAGTTTACTGTCTAGCGGGGGTGCAGAGACCCAGTACTTC. It is translated as CASSLLSSGGAETQYF.

This clone was found a few times. The chain recombines TRBV7-6 with TRBJ2-5; D is unresolved. CDR1 is SGHVS and CDR2 is FNYEAQ in the germline V gene. This CDR3 has 15 residues. Trimming cost V 5 bases and J 2 bases, with 15 bases left between them. The DNA of the CDR3 is TGTGCCAGCAGCAATATGAGGCGAGCACAAGAGACCCAGTACTTC. Translating it yields CASSNMRRAQETQYF.

This chain links TRBV7-8 with TRBJ2-5, with TRBD2 identical over 8 bases. This CDR3 is built from 13 residues. V was clipped by 6 bases and J by 5 bases; unmatched bases: 5. Germline CDR1 and CDR2: SGHVS and FQNEAQ. Here the CDR3 DNA reads TGTGCCAGCAGTTTTGGACTAGCCGAGACCCAGTACTTC. It specifies CASSFGLAETQYF.

This clone has only a few counts. The chain uses TRBV6-5 and TRBJ2-7; 10 nucleotides align to TRBD2. CDR1 is MNHEY and CDR2 is SVGAGI in the germline V gene. The CDR3 is 15 residues long. Trimming removed 2 bases from V and 0 bases from J; junction bases left unmatched: 1. The CDR3 coding sequence is TGTGCCAGCAGTTACGGGACTAGCGCCTCCTACGAGCAGTACTTC. It translates to CASSYGTSASYEQYF.

The table lists this clone with a few counts. This rearrangement joins TRBV5-4 to TRBJ2-4; D call uncertain. Per the germline V gene, CDR1 is SGHNT and CDR2 is YYREEE (reference sequence). Trimming removed 1 base from V and 1 base from J, with 6 bases in between. This CDR3 has 14 amino acids. CDR3 residues: CASSLFGAKNIQYF. The CDR3 DNA is TGTGCCAGCAGCTTGTTCGGGGCCAAAAACATTCAGTACTTC.